This paragraph covers one T cell receptor beta chain sequence. The data were taken from a study of blood T cell repertoires in COVID-19. Study summary: The cDNA or gDNA used as material had been derived from T cells, B-cell-depleted T cells, or PBMCs.

CDR3 length equals 14 residues. Trimming removed 8 bases from V and 6 bases from J, with 17 bases in between. Looked up from germline, CDR1 is SEHNR and CDR2 is FQNEAQ (reference sequence). Original processing methods: From reference gene primer amplification, estimates of nucleated cell counts were derived. The table came from immunoSEQ multiplex PCR; TCRdb's copy has only in-frame clones and leaves some out. V and J calls and clone size are those listed in that table; D and trimming were worked out from the DNA. The sample has 150,000 to 200,000 clones; 75% to 90% are singletons. This chain links TRBV7-9 with TRBJ1-3; tentative D call: TRBD1 (5 bases). This receptor was obtained from a man in his sixties with acute or convalescent COVID-19. Sequenced sample: peripheral blood. The CDR3 sequence: CASETVGGENTIYF. The CDR3 DNA follows: TGTGCCAGCGAGACAGTAGGAGGGGAAAACACCATATATTTT.